This TCR beta chain is drawn from a study of T cell responses to AZD1222 COVID-19 vaccine (dated by TCRdb to the early 2020s). About the full investigation: AZD1222 recipients given second doses at about 4 weeks or at about 12 weeks were pooled, since spike-specific TCR depth and breadth were not found to differ between the two schedules. TCR sequencing was performed for fewer than 250 trial participants, of whom around 200 were given two doses of AZD1222 and around 25 were given two doses of MenACWY control vaccine. Trial participants were enrolled into age subgroups of 18-55, 56-69 and 70-plus years, which contained approximately 150, 28 and 58 TCR-sequenced participants, respectively.

Remarks on this clone: There is no known antigen for this receptor. No much larger clone is present one base from it, and per-base qualities are unavailable.

Broad study findings and their caveats: Participants were mostly white British and included more females than males, and it was suggested by the authors that clonal diversity may have been underestimated. Nearly half of unique spike-specific TCRs reportedly recognized epitopes outside regions mutated in the B.1.351 and B.1.1.7 variants. The whole spike protein was spanned by vaccine-associated CD4 TCRs, and dominant responses were seen in regions 160-218 and 743-854. The 56-69-year group was small, and its depth increase did not reach significance, likely because of low power. Because no samples from the day 14 peak response were available, repertoires could be characterized only after the peak T cell response. A significant rise in spike-specific TCR breadth and depth was observed after two AZD1222 doses relative to day 0 and relative to MenACWY recipients. Conclusions about previously exposed vaccinees are limited, since just a handful of AZD1222 recipients were seropositive for SARS-CoV-2 at baseline.

The CDR3 regions of human TCRbeta chains were subjected to immunosequencing. The study's processing was this. Repertoire TCRs were matched against a reference library of SARS-CoV-2-specific TCRs generated with the MIRA antigen-specificity platform. Breadth meant the fraction of unique TCRs that were SARS-CoV-2-associated, whereas depth meant the fraction of total T cells that were SARS-CoV-2-associated. Using the MIRA data, each spike-specific TCR was assigned both to the spike region to which the TCR was reactive and to a CD4 or CD8 class. Log10-transformed breadth and depth values were compared by one-way ANOVA with Sidak's multiple comparisons tests. TCRdb obtained this table from immuneACCESS and retained in-frame rearrangements with V and J assigned. These tables miss some clones; where compared with another copy, unresolved V genes account for less than half of the shortfall, and the remainder is unexplained. The V and J calls and clone size were taken over from that table, and D and trimming were inferred from the DNA. A total of approximately 110,000 clones appear in this sample, around 90% of them only once. The ten largest make up around 7.5% of the sample.

The CDR3 starts with the cysteine, ends with the phenylalanine, and has 12 residues. CDR3 DNA only is kept here, 36 bases in frame from base 1. The germline V gene supplies CDR1 LGHNT and CDR2 FRNRAP. Trimming removed 5 bases from V and 7 bases from J, leaving 12 bases between the germline ends. What the time point label conveys for this sample: baseline before first vaccination. Vaccinee samples were obtained from the UK trials COV001 and COV002, which included a single-blind randomized controlled phase 2/3 trial of AZD1222 (ChAdOx1 nCoV-19) in healthy adults. Trial participant PBMC samples were collected at day 0 and day 28 after the second dose for TCRbeta chain sequencing.

The material sequenced was peripheral blood, taken on day 0 of AZD1222 vaccination. The rearranged chain carries TRBV12-5 and TRBJ2-7; the D segment cannot be called with confidence. The sequence was obtained from an adult in good health. CDR3 loop: CASGAVGWEQYF. The DNA sequence follows: TGTGCTAGTGGTGCGGTAGGGTGGGAGCAGTACTTC.